The rows below give T cell receptor beta chains drawn from one sample of a study of T cells in localized non-small cell lung cancer. Generated by immunoSEQ multiplex PCR, the TCRdb table keeps only in-frame clones and is missing some. This sample has about 6,300 clones; less than 45% occur once, and the top ten carry roughly 8.8%. The sample in question was lung tumor tissue, obtained before any cancer treatment. The origin of the receptors is a woman aged 35-75 years with stage II squamous cell lung carcinoma. CDR3s include the opening cysteine and the closing phenylalanine or tryptophan. The order of the fields is J gene, clone size, V gene, D gene, CDR3 DNA, CDR3 protein. D genes are given only for firm matches. Some rows mark clone size as missing; the rest say once, few, many or name a class of expanded clone.

TRBJ2-1,NA,TRBV28,NA,TGTGCCAGCAGGCCCGAATTGGCCCTCTACAATAATGAGCAGTTCTTC,CASRPELALYNNEQFF
TRBJ2-7,NA,TRBV28,NA,TGTGCCAGCAGTTTTGCGTTGGCGGCCCTATCCTACGAGCAGTACTTC,CASSFALAALSYEQYF
TRBJ1-2,medium-sized,TRBV11-3,NA,TGTGCCAGCAGCTTCGCCGGGAGCATCTATGGCTACACCTTC,CASSFAGSIYGYTF
TRBJ2-3,NA,TRBV2,TRBD1,TGTGCCAGCAGGACAGGGGGCACAGATACGCAGTATTTT,CASRTGGTDTQYF
TRBJ2-7,few,TRBV6-8,NA,TGTGCCAGCAGTTCGACAGCGGACTCCTACGAGCAGTACTTC,CASSSTADSYEQYF
TRBJ1-1,NA,TRBV28,NA,TGTGCCAGCAGTGTGGGGGTGCGGAACACTGAAGCTTTCTTT,CASSVGVRNTEAFF
TRBJ1-2,medium-sized,TRBV6-8,NA,TGTGCCAGCAGTTACGAAAATAGGGTTCCCGGCTACACCTTC,CASSYENRVPGYTF
TRBJ2-1,NA,TRBV19,TRBD1,TGTGCCAGTAGTCCCGGGACAGGGAGAAGGGATGAGCAGTTCTTC,CASSPGTGRRDEQFF
TRBJ1-1,NA,TRBV12-5,NA,TGTGCTAGTGGTCGCGGGGCAGGGTACGAAGCTTTCTTT,CASGRGAGYEAFF
TRBJ2-7,few,TRBV6-7,NA,TGTGCCAGCAGTGAAGGTCCCACCCCCTACGAGCAGTACTTC,CASSEGPTPYEQYF
TRBJ1-2,NA,TRBV15,NA,TGTGCCACCAGCAGAGATCTGGGGGCGGATGGCTACACCTTC,CATSRDLGADGYTF
TRBJ1-2,few,TRBV6-1,NA,TGTGCCAGCAGTGAAGTGGACTTCTATGGCTACACCTTC,CASSEVDFYGYTF
TRBJ1-1,NA,TRBV28,NA,TGTGCCAGCAGTTTTTTGGGATATCGCCCCGGGGGTGAAGCTTTCTTT,CASSFLGYRPGGEAFF
TRBJ2-7,few,TRBV6-8,TRBD1,TGTGCCAGCAGGGCAGGACAGGGGGCAGGCGAGCAGTACTTC,CASRAGQGAGEQYF
TRBJ2-3,few,TRBV6-8,NA,TGTGCCAGCGGCCAAGGGACAGATACGCAGTATTTT,CASGQGTDTQYF
TRBJ2-5,medium-sized,TRBV30,NA,TGTGCCTGGACAGGGCTGGCGGAGACCCAGTACTTC,CAWTGLAETQYF
TRBJ2-1,few,TRBV7-5,NA,TGTGCCAGCAGCTTAGGCGGGGGCTCCTACAATGAGCAGTTCTTC,CASSLGGGSYNEQFF
TRBJ1-1,NA,TRBV19,NA,TGTGCCAGTAGTCCTCAGGGTTACTCTGAAGCTTTCTTT,CASSPQGYSEAFF
TRBJ2-3,NA,TRBV11-3,TRBD2,TGTGCCAGCAGCTTAGGTCTAGCGGGGAGCGATACGCAGTATTTT,CASSLGLAGSDTQYF
TRBJ1-2,NA,TRBV6-8,NA,TGTGCCATCAGTGTTGTGACGAACCGTGGCTACACCTTC,CAISVVTNRGYTF
TRBJ2-7,NA,TRBV18,TRBD2,TGTGCCAGCTCACTCACTAGCGGCTACGAGCAGTACTTC,CASSLTSGYEQYF
TRBJ1-6,NA,TRBV28,TRBD1,TGTGCCAGCAGGACAGACAGGGTCGGTAATTCACCCCTCCACTTT,CASRTDRVGNSPLHF
TRBJ1-2,few,TRBV11-3,TRBD1,TGTGCCAGCAGCTTATACACCGGGACAGGGGATGACGGCTACACCTTC,CASSLYTGTGDDGYTF